Listed here is a single T cell receptor beta chain. What it recognizes is unknown. This entry belongs to a study of cytomegalovirus exposure and HLA in healthy donors. General study points: Whilst most TCR sequences proved rare, a subset of public TCRs occurred across many donors. The study listed approximately 160 cytomegalovirus-associated TCR beta chains.

Produced via immunoSEQ multiplex PCR; TCRdb's table is partial and in-frame only. The sample consists of approximately 220,000 clones, around 87% of them appearing once. The sequencing sample was made of PBMCs. This sequence originates from a man aged 18 to 29 in good health and CMV-seronegative.

The DNA for the CDR3 is TGCAGCGTGGGTGGACAGGGGGCCACCGAGCAGTACTTC. Encoded protein: CSVGGQGATEQYF. V usage is TRBV29-1 and J usage is TRBJ2-7; 11 nucleotides match TRBD1. This CDR3 region has 13 residues. V lost 6 bases to trimming and J lost 6 bases; unmatched junction nucleotides: 7. Germline loops: CDR1 SQVTM, CDR2 ANQGSEA.